Shown below are 25 T cell receptor beta chains from a single sample sequenced in a study of blood T cell repertoires in COVID-19 (dated by TCRdb to about 2020). The method behind the library was the immunoSEQ multiplex PCR assay. The table was pulled from immuneACCESS by TCRdb, which kept in-frame rearrangements only. Such tables lose some clones; where checked, under half of the loss comes from unresolved V genes, and the rest has no known cause. For this sample there are 150,000 to 200,000 clones; roughly 84% appear just once. The ten largest make up less than 9.5% of the sample. Sequences were obtained from PBMCs or T cells enriched from blood (not recorded which). The receptors derive from a man in his forties or fifties who had recovered from COVID-19.

The chain's CDR3 is CASSKTSGGHSYEQYF. The CDR3, as DNA: TGCGCCAGCAGCAAGACTAGCGGGGGGCACTCCTACGAGCAGTACTTC. The rearrangement uses TRBV5-1 and TRBJ2-7; 13 bases align to TRBD2. This CDR3 comprises 16 residues. V was clipped by 4 bases and J by 0 bases; unmatched bases: 4. Germline-derived CDR1 and CDR2 are SGHRS and YFSETQ.

The gene calls are TRBV18 and TRBJ1-1; 10 positions match TRBD1. V dropped 4 bases and J dropped 12; count of bases not matched to a gene: 14. CDR1 and CDR2 (germline): KGHSH, LQKENI. The CDR3 is 15 amino acids. CDR3 protein: CASSLVGQGGLGTFF. The CDR3 nucleotides read TGTGCCAGCTCACTCGTCGGACAGGGGGGACTGGGAACTTTCTTT.

This clone showed up just once. V usage is TRBV19 and J usage is TRBJ2-3; D is perhaps TRBD2 (6 bases). The CDR3 consists of 17 residues. V lost 7 bases, J lost 5 bases, and 25 bases lay in between. The germline V gene encodes CDR1 LNHDA and CDR2 SQIVND (reference sequence). The CDR3 spells CASTKRRGGASLDTQYF. The DNA for the CDR3 is TGTGCCAGTACCAAAAGGCGGGGCGGGGCCAGCCTAGATACGCAGTATTTT.

V gene TRBV12-5 combines with J gene TRBJ2-3; D is uncertain. Germline assignment: CDR1 LGHNT and CDR2 FRNRAP. CDR3 length equals 14 residues. Trimming stripped 2 bases from V and 0 bases from J, with 6 bases between. The CDR3 sequence: CASGLSGSTDTQYF. The CDR3 DNA sequence: TGTGCTAGTGGTTTGTCCGGTAGCACAGATACGCAGTATTTT.

In regard to this clone: The junction departs from the called germline gene at one end, perhaps through a read error. The chain combines TRBV2 with TRBJ1-1; TRBD1 matches 9 bases. CDR3 size: 14 residues. Germline CDR1 reads SNHLY; CDR2 reads FYNNEI. The CDR3 region is CASSEGRDRATVAF. CDR3 DNA sequence: TGTGCCAGCAGTGAGGGGCGGGACAGGGCAACGGTAGCCTTT.

CDR3 protein: CASSLRDRGGYGYTF. CDR3 bases: TGTGCCAGCAGCCTCAGGGACAGGGGCGGCTATGGCTACACCTTC. The genes are TRBV9 and TRBJ1-2; 10 bases fit TRBD1. Germline V gives CDR1 SGDLS, CDR2 YYNGEE. The CDR3 contains 15 residues. V was clipped by 4 bases and J by 4 bases; unmatched bases: 7. The full variable domain, in which reference TRBV9 and TRBJ1-2 provide the parts outside the CDR3, is DSGVTQTPKHLITATGQRVTLRCSPRSGDLSVYWYQQSLDQGLQFLIQYYNGEERAKGNILERFSAQQFPDLHSELNLSSLELGDSALYFCASSLRDRGGYGYTFGSGTRLTVV.

Only a few counts were recorded for this clone. V gene TRBV2 combines with J gene TRBJ2-5; no reliable D call. The CDR3 totals 12 residues. V shed 6 bases and J shed 4 bases, with 9 bases lying between them. CDR1 SNHLY and CDR2 FYNNEI come from the germline V gene. Written as DNA, the CDR3 is TGTGCCAGCAGGGCTTTATTAGAGACCCAGTACTTC. Protein sequence: CASRALLETQYF.

The V gene is TRBV9, the J gene TRBJ2-1; 9 nucleotides align to TRBD2. Germline V CDR1 and CDR2: SGDLS, YYNGEE. V shed 0 bases, J shed 9 bases, and the junction held 1 base outside the gene matches. The CDR3 contains 13 residues. The chain's CDR3 is CASSVVSGGEQFF. The CDR3 nucleotides read TGTGCCAGCAGCGTAGTTAGCGGGGGTGAGCAGTTCTTC.

The chain is built from TRBV5-1 and TRBJ1-1, with 7 bases identical to TRBD1. Per the germline V gene, CDR1 is SGHRS and CDR2 is YFSETQ. The length of the CDR3 is 14 residues. J was trimmed by 2 bases and V by 2 bases; bases with no gene match: 3. CDR3 residues: CASSLTGDNTEAFF. CDR3 coding DNA: TGCGCCAGCAGCTTAACAGGGGATAACACTGAAGCTTTCTTT.

The rearrangement links TRBV9 to TRBJ1-1, with unresolved D. Germline lookup yields CDR1 SGDLS and CDR2 YYNGEE. The CDR3 is made up of 15 amino acids. V lost 3 bases, J lost 1 base, and 13 bases lay in between. Here the CDR3 reads CASSESDGKNTEAFF. The CDR3 nucleotides read TGTGCCAGCAGCGAATCAGACGGGAAGAACACTGAAGCTTTCTTT.

The CDR3 reads CASSRERQGNTEAFF. DNA for the CDR3: TGTGCCAGCAGCCGAGAACGACAGGGAAACACTGAAGCTTTCTTT. V is TRBV3-1 (or the pseudogene TRBV3-2) and J is TRBJ1-1; TRBD1 matches 7 bases. The CDR3 is 15 residues long. V dropped 4 bases and J dropped 2; count of bases not matched to a gene: 7. Per the germline V gene, CDR1 is LGHDT and CDR2 is YNNKEL (reference sequence).

This clone has just a few counts. This chain uses TRBV5-6 with TRBJ2-7; TRBD1 agrees at 7 bases. CDR1 and CDR2 from the germline V gene are SGHDT and YYEEEE. The CDR3 loop spans 15 amino acids. The V segment lost 4 bases and the J segment 2 bases; nucleotides outside the gene matches: 9. The CDR3 region has the DNA TGTGCCAGCAGCCGCCTAGGACAGGCGGCCTACGAGCAGTACTTC. Protein product: CASSRLGQAAYEQYF.

The genes are TRBV4-3 and TRBJ2-1; TRBD1 might be the D (5 bases). The ends were cut back, 4 bases at V and 2 bases at J, with 33 bases in the middle. Germline assignment: CDR1 LGHNA and CDR2 YSLEER. The CDR3 totals 22 residues. CDR3 in amino acids: CASSRRFGGQGSKYGPYNEQFF. The CDR3 DNA is TGCGCCAGCAGCCGAAGATTTGGTGGCCAGGGCTCGAAGTATGGCCCCTACAATGAGCAGTTCTTC.

This chain uses TRBV6-2 or TRBV6-3 with TRBJ1-1, with D possibly TRBD1 on 5 matching bases. This CDR3 has 14 amino acids. From germline, CDR1 is MNHEY and CDR2 SVGEGT. Trimming cost V 4 bases and J 1 base, with 10 bases left between them. CDR3: CASSSIDRNTEAFF. In nucleotides, the CDR3 is TGTGCCAGCAGTTCTATCGACAGGAACACTGAAGCTTTCTTT.

The V call is TRBV19, the J call TRBJ1-2; TRBD1 matches 7 bases. With V trimmed by 3 bases and J by 0 bases, 7 bases remained unmatched. Per germline, CDR1 LNHDA and CDR2 SQIVND (reference sequence). This CDR3 comprises 16 residues. The CDR3 loop reads CASSMILGQTNYGYTF. The DNA of the CDR3 is TGTGCCAGTAGTATGATATTGGGACAGACTAACTATGGCTACACCTTC.

The gene calls are TRBV5-1 and TRBJ2-2; 7 bases agree with TRBD1. Trimming at V came to 2 bases and at J to 7 bases, leaving 2 bases not matched to a gene. The CDR3 length is 13 residues. CDR1 is SGHRS and CDR2 is YFSETQ in the germline V gene. The CDR3 DNA is TGCGCCAGCAGCTTTGACAGGGTCGGGGAGCTGTTTTTT. It encodes CASSFDRVGELFF.

The chain couples TRBV6-5 to TRBJ1-1; 8 bases agree with TRBD1. The V segment lost 6 bases and the J segment 5 bases; nucleotides outside the gene matches: 2. The CDR3 is made up of 12 amino acids. The germline gives CDR1 MNHEY, CDR2 SVGAGI. The CDR3 spells CASRDRGTEAFF. CDR3 sequence (DNA): TGTGCCAGCAGAGACAGGGGAACTGAAGCTTTCTTT.

The chain combines TRBV3-1 (or the pseudogene TRBV3-2) with TRBJ1-1; TRBD1 might be the D (6 bases). Trimming removed 3 bases from V and 5 bases from J, with 10 bases in between. The CDR3 sequence is 13 residues long. Germline-derived CDR1 and CDR2 are LGHDT and YNNKEL (reference sequence). CDR3 nucleotide sequence: TGTGCCAGCAGCCACGGGGGGCAAACTGAAGCTTTCTTT. Protein sequence: CASSHGGQTEAFF.

The DNA of the CDR3 is TGTGCCAGCAAGGTTCAGGGGACCGGGGTAGATGGCTACACCTTC. Protein: CASKVQGTGVDGYTF. The chain links TRBV6-5 to TRBJ1-2; TRBD1 might be the D (6 bases). This CDR3 has 15 residues. V was trimmed by 7 bases and J by 6 bases, leaving 21 bases between them. Germline V gene sequence: CDR1 MNHEY, CDR2 SVGAGI.

V usage is TRBV13 and J usage is TRBJ1-5, with 11 bases that match TRBD1. The junction had 8 bases not matched to a gene; V was cut back by 3 bases and J by 4 bases. Germline lookup yields CDR1 PRHDT and CDR2 FYEKMQ (reference sequence). The length of the CDR3 is 17 residues. CDR3 coding DNA: TGTGCCAGCAGCTTGAACGACGGGACAGGGGGGAATCAGCCCCAGCATTTT. Its protein is CASSLNDGTGGNQPQHF.

The chain combines TRBV5-1 with TRBJ2-7, with 15 bases matching TRBD2. This CDR3 comprises 15 residues. V gave up 4 bases and J gave up 5 bases; unmatched junction bases: 4. Germline CDR1 and CDR2: SGHRS and YFSETQ. DNA of the CDR3: TGCGCCAGCAGCCGAGGGACTAGCGGGGGGCACGAGCAGTACTTC. Its protein product is CASSRGTSGGHEQYF.

V gene TRBV18 combines with J gene TRBJ2-7; D is perhaps TRBD1 (6 bases). The length of the CDR3 is 16 residues. Germline V gene sequence: CDR1 KGHSH, CDR2 LQKENI. V was shortened by 3 bases and J by 0 bases, with 15 bases between the two germline ends. CDR3 DNA: TGTGCCAGCTCACCCGGCTTACAGGGTAGCTCCTACGAGCAGTACTTC. This gives the protein CASSPGLQGSSYEQYF.

The gene calls are TRBV19 and TRBJ1-5; a possible D gene is TRBD1 (5 bases). The CDR3 consists of 16 residues. Germline CDR1 is LNHDA and CDR2 is SQIVND (reference sequence). V was shortened by 1 base and J by 6 bases, with 16 bases between the two germline ends. CDR3: CASSIVRGRVGQPQHF. The CDR3 nucleotides read TGTGCCAGTAGTATAGTTCGGGGGAGGGTTGGTCAGCCCCAGCATTTT.

The chain couples TRBV28 to TRBJ2-5; TRBD2 agrees at 15 bases. The CDR3 runs 16 residues. CDR1 MDHEN and CDR2 SYDVKM come from the germline V gene. The J segment lost 2 bases and the V segment lost 6 bases, leaving 4 bases of the junction unmatched. The CDR3 bases are TGTGCCAGCAGCTTAGGACTAGCGGGGGGGCAAGAGACCCAGTACTTC. Translated: CASSLGLAGGQETQYF.

V gene TRBV5-6 combines with J gene TRBJ2-5; TRBD1 might be the D (5 bases). There are 16 residues in the CDR3. Germline CDR1 SGHDT, CDR2 YYEEEE. The V and J ends lost 2 bases and 5 bases respectively, with 19 bases between them. CDR3 nucleotide sequence: TGTGCCAGCAGCTTCGCAGGGCGACATGCGCTGGAGACCCAGTACTTC. As protein: CASSFAGRHALETQYF.